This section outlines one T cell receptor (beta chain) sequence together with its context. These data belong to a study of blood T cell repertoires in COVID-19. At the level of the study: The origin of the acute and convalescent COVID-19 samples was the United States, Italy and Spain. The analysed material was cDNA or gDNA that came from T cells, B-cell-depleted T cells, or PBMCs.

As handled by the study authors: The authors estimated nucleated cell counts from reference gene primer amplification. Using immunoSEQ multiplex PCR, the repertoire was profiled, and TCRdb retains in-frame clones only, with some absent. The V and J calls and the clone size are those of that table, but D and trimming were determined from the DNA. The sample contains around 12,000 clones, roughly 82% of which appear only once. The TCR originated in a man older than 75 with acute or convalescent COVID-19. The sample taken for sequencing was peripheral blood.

CDR3 residues: CASSLWRGSGSGANVLTF. CDR3 nucleotides: TGTGCCAGCAGTTTATGGCGGGGCTCCGGCTCTGGGGCCAACGTCCTGACTTTC. The chain carries TRBV28 and TRBJ2-6; possibly TRBD2 for D (6 bases). Trimming stripped 0 bases from V and 0 bases from J, with 12 bases between. Germline V gene lookup returns CDR1 MDHEN and CDR2 SYDVKM. This CDR3 contains 18 residues. Supplemented by reference TRBV28 and TRBJ2-6, the full variable domain reads DVKVTQSSRYLVKRTGEKVFLECVQDMDHENMFWYRQDPGLGLRLIYFSYDVKMKEKGDIPEGYSVSREKKERFSLILESASTNQTSMYLCASSLWRGSGSGANVLTFGAGSRLTVL.